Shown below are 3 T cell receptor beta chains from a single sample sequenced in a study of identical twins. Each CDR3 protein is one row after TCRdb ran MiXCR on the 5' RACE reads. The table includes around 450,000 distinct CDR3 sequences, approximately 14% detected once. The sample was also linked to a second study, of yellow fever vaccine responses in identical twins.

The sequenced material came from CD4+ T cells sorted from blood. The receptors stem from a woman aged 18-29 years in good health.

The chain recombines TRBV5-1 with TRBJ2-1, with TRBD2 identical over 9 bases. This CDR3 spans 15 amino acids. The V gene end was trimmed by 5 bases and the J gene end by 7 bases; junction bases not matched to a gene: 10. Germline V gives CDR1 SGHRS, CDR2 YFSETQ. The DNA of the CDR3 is TGCGCCAGCAGTAACCTAGCGGGAAGGGAGAATGAGCAGTTCTTC. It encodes CASSNLAGRENEQFF.

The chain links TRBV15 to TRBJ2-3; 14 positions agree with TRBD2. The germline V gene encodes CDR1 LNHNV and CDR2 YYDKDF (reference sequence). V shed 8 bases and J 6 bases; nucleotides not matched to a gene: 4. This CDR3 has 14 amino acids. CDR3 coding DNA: TGTGCCACCCGACTAGCGGGAGGGTCCGATACGCAGTATTTT. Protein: CATRLAGGSDTQYF.

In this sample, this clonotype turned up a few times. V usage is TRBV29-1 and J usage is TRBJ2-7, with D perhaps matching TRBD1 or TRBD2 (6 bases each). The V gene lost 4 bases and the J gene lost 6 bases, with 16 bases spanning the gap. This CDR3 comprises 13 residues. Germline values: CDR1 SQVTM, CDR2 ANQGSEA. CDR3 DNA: TGCAGCGTTGGGTACGGGCCGGGGGCCGAGCAGTACTTC. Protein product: CSVGYGPGAEQYF.